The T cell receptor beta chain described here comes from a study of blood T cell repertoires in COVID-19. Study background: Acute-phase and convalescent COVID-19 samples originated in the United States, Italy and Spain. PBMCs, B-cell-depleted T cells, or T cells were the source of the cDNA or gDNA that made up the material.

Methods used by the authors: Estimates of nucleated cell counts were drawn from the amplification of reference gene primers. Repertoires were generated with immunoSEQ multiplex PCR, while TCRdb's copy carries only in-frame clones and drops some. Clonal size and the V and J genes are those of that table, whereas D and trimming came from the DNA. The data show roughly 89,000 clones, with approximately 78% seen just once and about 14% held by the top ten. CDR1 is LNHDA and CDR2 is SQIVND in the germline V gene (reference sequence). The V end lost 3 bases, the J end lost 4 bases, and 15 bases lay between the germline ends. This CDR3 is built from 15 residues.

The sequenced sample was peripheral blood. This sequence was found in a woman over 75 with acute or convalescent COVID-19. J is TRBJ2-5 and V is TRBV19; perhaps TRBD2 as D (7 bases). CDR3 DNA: TGTGCCAGTAGTATCGGCGGGGGCCAGGGAGAGACCCAGTACTTC. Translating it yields CASSIGGGQGETQYF.